Below, 15 T cell receptor beta chains from the same sample are listed, as sequenced in a study of identical twins. MiXCR, run by TCRdb on the 5' RACE reads, gives a single entry per CDR3 protein. The table lists 540,000 or so distinct CDR3 sequences, 20% to 25% of them singletons. These data were also filed under a second study, of yellow fever vaccine responses in identical twins.

Sequenced sample: CD4+ T cells sorted from blood. The receptors here all came from a woman between 18 and 30 years old in good health.

V usage is TRBV10-3 and J usage is TRBJ2-1; TRBD1 matches 7 bases. Germline CDR1 ENHRY, CDR2 SYGVKD. The CDR3 runs 16 residues. With V trimmed by 3 bases and J by 6 bases, 11 bases remained unmatched. The CDR3 region is CAISDFGTANSNEQFF. The CDR3 region has the DNA TGTGCCATCAGTGACTTCGGGACAGCAAATTCCAATGAGCAGTTCTTC.

This clonotype was counted between two and nine times. This chain uses TRBV3-1 with TRBJ2-2; D gene ambiguous. The germline V gene has CDR1 LGHDT and CDR2 YNNKEL (reference sequence). V lost 0 bases and J 3 bases, leaving 5 bases between the germline ends. CDR3 length: 14 residues. CDR3 residues: CASSQDGYTGELFF. The CDR3 DNA sequence: TGTGCCAGCAGCCAAGACGGGTACACCGGGGAGCTGTTTTTT.

This clonotype was picked up a small number of times. The CDR3 sequence is CSARSPNGHEQFF. CDR3 DNA: TGCAGTGCTAGAAGCCCCAACGGGCATGAGCAGTTCTTC. The V gene is TRBV20-1, the J gene TRBJ2-1; D gene unclear. Between the trimmed V and J ends, which lost 2 bases and 8 bases, there was a span of 13 bases. The CDR3 consists of 13 residues. Germline CDR1 DFQATT, CDR2 SNEGSKA (reference sequence).

The rearrangement joins TRBV6-5 to TRBJ1-1; perhaps TRBD1 as D (6 bases). Trimming cost V 3 bases and J 5 bases, with 16 bases left between them. CDR3 size: 15 residues. Per the germline V gene, CDR1 is MNHEY and CDR2 is SVGAGI. CDR3 bases: TGTGCCAGCAGTTATCACGGACAGATCGGAACTGAAGCTTTCTTT. Translated: CASSYHGQIGTEAFF.

This clonotype has only a few counts. V and J are TRBV12-3 or TRBV12-4 and TRBJ2-7, with D perhaps matching TRBD1 (6 bases). The ends were cut back, 6 bases at V and 0 bases at J, with 9 bases in the middle. There are 13 residues in the CDR3. The CDR3 sequence: CASRRTDSYEQYF. CDR3 coding DNA: TGTGCCAGCAGAAGGACAGACTCCTACGAGCAGTACTTC.

This clonotype was recorded a few times. This chain links TRBV5-1 with TRBJ2-2; D is perhaps TRBD1 (6 bases). CDR3 size: 15 residues. Looked up from germline, CDR1 is SGHRS and CDR2 is YFSETQ. V lost 1 base to trimming and J lost 1 base, with 8 bases between them. CDR3 residues: CASSLSGQNTGELFF. In DNA, the CDR3 is TGCGCCAGCAGCTTGTCGGGACAGAACACCGGGGAGCTGTTTTTT.

This rearrangement joins TRBV7-3 to TRBJ2-5, with 7 nucleotides matching TRBD2. Germline-derived CDR1 and CDR2 are SGHTA and FQGTGA. V shed 4 bases and J 5 bases; nucleotides not matched to a gene: 16. The CDR3 spans 17 residues. The chain's CDR3 is CASSSGTNPEVGETQYF. The CDR3 DNA follows: TGTGCCAGCAGCTCCGGGACTAACCCCGAAGTCGGGGAGACCCAGTACTTC.

This clonotype occurred a few times. The rearrangement uses TRBV6-2 or TRBV6-3 and TRBJ2-2; possibly TRBD2 for D (5 bases). This CDR3 comprises 15 residues. V lost 4 bases and J 5 bases, leaving 14 bases between the germline ends. CDR1 and CDR2 (germline): MNHEY, SVGEGT. The CDR3, as DNA: TGTGCCAGCAGTTCTAGAGGGAAGAGGACCGGGGAGCTGTTTTTT. The encoded protein is CASSSRGKRTGELFF.

The V and J genes are TRBV7-3 and TRBJ2-7, with D perhaps matching TRBD2 (5 bases). V was trimmed by 5 bases and J by 5 bases, leaving 16 bases between them. CDR3 length equals 14 residues. Per the germline V gene, CDR1 is SGHTA and CDR2 is FQGTGA. The CDR3 DNA sequence: TGTGCCAGCAGCACCCGCGGCAAGGGAGACGAGCAGTACTTC. This translates into CASSTRGKGDEQYF.

This clonotype appeared a few times. J is TRBJ1-4 and V is TRBV19; 7 positions agree with TRBD1. Germline loops: CDR1 LNHDA, CDR2 SQIVND (reference sequence). J lost 8 bases, V lost 6 bases, and 9 bases had no gene match. This CDR3 comprises 14 residues. The DNA for the CDR3 is TGTGCCAGTAGACTAACCGGGACAGCGGAAAAACTGTTTTTT. This sequence encodes CASRLTGTAEKLFF.

The chain joins TRBV29-1 to TRBJ2-2; D call uncertain. CDR1 and CDR2 from the germline V gene are SQVTM and ANQGSEA. V was trimmed by 7 bases and J by 7 bases, leaving 13 bases between them. This CDR3 has 12 amino acids. Written as DNA, the CDR3 is TGCAGCGCACCCAGCTACCGCGGGGAGCTGTTTTTT. It translates to CSAPSYRGELFF.

The genes are TRBV20-1 and TRBJ2-6; unclear D gene. The CDR3 runs 17 residues. Trimming left V 0 bases short and J 1 base short, with 13 bases between. The germline V gene encodes CDR1 DFQATT and CDR2 SNEGSKA (reference sequence). CDR3: CSARDPTLYSGANVLTF. The CDR3 nucleotides read TGCAGTGCTAGAGATCCTACCTTATATTCTGGGGCCAACGTCCTGACTTTC.

The chain uses TRBV10-3 and TRBJ2-2, with TRBD1 as a possible D gene (6 bases). Trimming removed 8 bases from V and 8 bases from J, with 18 bases in between. Germline CDR1 ENHRY, CDR2 SYGVKD. The CDR3 consists of 14 residues. In nucleotides, the CDR3 is TGTGCCATCCTCCGGGACATCGGATATGGGGAGCTGTTTTTT. Translating gives CAILRDIGYGELFF.

This clonotype was seen a few times. The rearrangement joins TRBV28 to TRBJ1-2; tentative D call: TRBD1 (5 bases). CDR3 length: 16 residues. V gave up 5 bases and J gave up 8 bases, with 24 bases separating them. Germline CDR1 reads MDHEN; CDR2 reads SYDVKM. The chain's CDR3 is CASSAHNRSGTRGYTF. The CDR3 region has the DNA TGTGCCAGCAGTGCCCACAACAGGTCAGGGACCCGAGGCTACACCTTC.

This clonotype showed up just once. The V call is TRBV19, the J call TRBJ2-3; D unresolved. The CDR3 is made up of 14 amino acids. Germline V gene sequence: CDR1 LNHDA, CDR2 SQIVND (reference sequence). Trimming pared 6 bases from V and 2 bases from J, leaving 12 bases between. CDR3 sequence: CASRDDPSTDTQYF. CDR3 DNA sequence: TGTGCCAGTAGGGACGACCCCTCCACAGATACGCAGTATTTT. The full variable domain, its missing parts supplied by reference TRBV19 and TRBJ2-3, is DGGITQSPKYLFRKEGQNVTLSCEQNLNHDAMYWYRQDPGQGLRLIYYSQIVNDFQKGDIAEGYSVSREKKESFPLTVTSAQKNPTAFYLCASRDDPSTDTQYFGPGTRLTVL.